Listed below are T cell receptor beta chains from one sample, sequenced in a study of T cell changes during pregnancy in multiple sclerosis. TCRdb's table, derived via immunoSEQ multiplex PCR, lists solely in-frame clones and lacks some. The data contain more than 70,000 clones, approximately 90% of them singletons. The sample in question was peripheral blood, obtained before pregnancy. The receptors were sampled from a female donor with multiple sclerosis, enrolled in a pregnancy study. CDR3s include the opening cysteine and the closing phenylalanine or tryptophan. The order of the fields is D gene, V gene, clone size, J gene, CDR3 protein, CDR3 DNA. The D gene is left open where the match is weak. Where a row states a size, it is once, few, many or the class of an expanded clone; other rows omit it.

D gene: TRBD1; V gene: TRBV28; clone size: -; J gene: TRBJ1-5; CDR3 protein: CASSSLTGDNQPQHF; CDR3 DNA: TGTGCCAGCAGTTCACTCACAGGGGATAATCAGCCCCAGCATTTT
D gene: -; V gene: TRBV7-2; clone size: -; J gene: TRBJ2-5; CDR3 protein: CASSLNFAGQGTQYF; CDR3 DNA: TGTGCCAGCAGCTTAAATTTTGCGGGGCAAGGGACCCAGTACTTC
D gene: -; V gene: TRBV9; clone size: once; J gene: TRBJ2-2; CDR3 protein: CASSSAGTNTGELFF; CDR3 DNA: TGTGCCAGCAGTTCCGCCGGGACTAACACCGGGGAGCTGTTTTTT
D gene: TRBD2; V gene: TRBV19; clone size: -; J gene: TRBJ2-4; CDR3 protein: CASSIWGGNKNIQYF; CDR3 DNA: TGTGCCAGTAGTATATGGGGGGGGAACAAAAACATTCAGTACTTC
D gene: -; V gene: TRBV5-1; clone size: once; J gene: TRBJ1-5; CDR3 protein: CASSLGHGDSSNQPQHF; CDR3 DNA: TGCGCCAGCAGCTTAGGTCACGGGGATTCTAGCAATCAGCCCCAGCATTTT
D gene: TRBD1; V gene: TRBV18; clone size: once; J gene: TRBJ2-1; CDR3 protein: CASSATGVGYNEQFF; CDR3 DNA: TGTGCCAGCTCGGCGACAGGGGTGGGCTACAATGAGCAGTTCTTC
D gene: TRBD2; V gene: TRBV29-1; clone size: -; J gene: TRBJ2-2; CDR3 protein: CSVEKREGNPGELFF; CDR3 DNA: TGCAGCGTTGAGAAGCGGGAGGGCAACCCCGGGGAGCTGTTTTTT
D gene: -; V gene: TRBV11-2; clone size: once; J gene: TRBJ2-5; CDR3 protein: CASSLGLAQETQYF; CDR3 DNA: TGTGCCAGCAGCTTAGGCCTAGCTCAAGAGACCCAGTACTTC
D gene: -; V gene: TRBV7-3; clone size: few; J gene: TRBJ1-1; CDR3 protein: CASSFGREDEAFF; CDR3 DNA: TGTGCCAGCAGCTTTGGTAGGGAGGATGAAGCTTTCTTT
D gene: -; V gene: TRBV5-1; clone size: -; J gene: TRBJ2-3; CDR3 protein: CASRDGGASTDTQYF; CDR3 DNA: TGCGCCAGCCGTGATGGGGGGGCTAGCACAGATACGCAGTATTTT
D gene: -; V gene: TRBV19; clone size: -; J gene: TRBJ1-2; CDR3 protein: CASKTGNWDYGYTF; CDR3 DNA: TGTGCCAGTAAAACAGGGAACTGGGACTATGGCTACACCTTC
D gene: TRBD1; V gene: TRBV28; clone size: once; J gene: TRBJ2-3; CDR3 protein: CASSFPGQGPRTDTQYF; CDR3 DNA: TGTGCCAGCAGTTTTCCCGGACAGGGGCCTCGGACAGATACGCAGTATTTT
D gene: TRBD1; V gene: TRBV19; clone size: -; J gene: TRBJ1-2; CDR3 protein: CASSILQGSGGYTF; CDR3 DNA: TGTGCCAGTAGTATCTTACAGGGGAGTGGAGGCTACACCTTC
D gene: -; V gene: TRBV6-1; clone size: -; J gene: TRBJ1-2; CDR3 protein: CASSENPGRGGYTF; CDR3 DNA: TGTGCCAGCAGTGAAAACCCAGGGAGGGGTGGCTACACCTTC
D gene: TRBD1; V gene: TRBV9; clone size: once; J gene: TRBJ2-5; CDR3 protein: CASSDRDREETQYF; CDR3 DNA: TGTGCCAGCAGCGACCGGGACAGGGAAGAGACCCAGTACTTC
D gene: TRBD2; V gene: TRBV11-2; clone size: -; J gene: TRBJ2-7; CDR3 protein: CASSLDRLAGGYYEQYF; CDR3 DNA: TGTGCCAGCAGCTTAGATCGACTAGCGGGAGGGTACTACGAGCAGTACTTC
D gene: TRBD1; V gene: TRBV5-1; clone size: -; J gene: TRBJ1-1; CDR3 protein: CASSLAYDRGRSTTEAFF; CDR3 DNA: TGCGCCAGCAGCTTGGCATACGACAGGGGCCGCTCGACAACTGAAGCTTTCTTT
D gene: -; V gene: TRBV5-4; clone size: -; J gene: TRBJ2-3; CDR3 protein: CASSQGDHSTDTQYF; CDR3 DNA: TGTGCCAGCAGTCAGGGCGACCACTCCACAGATACGCAGTATTTT
D gene: -; V gene: TRBV2; clone size: -; J gene: TRBJ2-2; CDR3 protein: CASSEGPGELFF; CDR3 DNA: TGTGCCAGCAGTGAGGGGCCGGGGGAGCTGTTTTTT
D gene: -; V gene: TRBV4-1; clone size: -; J gene: TRBJ2-3; CDR3 protein: CASSLRLGVLAGTDTQYF; CDR3 DNA: TGCGCCAGCAGCCTTCGCTTGGGGGTTTTAGCGGGCACAGATACGCAGTATTTT
D gene: -; V gene: TRBV4-2; clone size: -; J gene: TRBJ2-1; CDR3 protein: CASSQLTWTDHNEQFF; CDR3 DNA: TGTGCCAGCAGCCAGTTAACTTGGACTGACCACAATGAGCAGTTCTTC
D gene: TRBD1; V gene: TRBV5-1; clone size: few; J gene: TRBJ2-5; CDR3 protein: CASSPPGQRETQYF; CDR3 DNA: TGCGCCAGCAGTCCTCCGGGACAGAGAGAGACCCAGTACTTC
D gene: -; V gene: TRBV10-1; clone size: -; J gene: TRBJ1-4; CDR3 protein: CASSVGKGKTDEKLFF; CDR3 DNA: TGCGCCAGCAGTGTTGGAAAGGGAAAGACAGATGAAAAACTGTTTTTT
D gene: -; V gene: TRBV19; clone size: once; J gene: TRBJ2-1; CDR3 protein: CASSIGASESYEQFF; CDR3 DNA: TGTGCCAGTAGTATAGGGGCTAGCGAGAGCTATGAGCAGTTCTTC
D gene: TRBD1; V gene: TRBV27; clone size: -; J gene: TRBJ1-2; CDR3 protein: CASSLRQGINYGYTF; CDR3 DNA: TGTGCCAGCAGTCTGAGACAGGGAATTAACTATGGCTACACCTTC
D gene: -; V gene: TRBV28; clone size: -; J gene: TRBJ2-7; CDR3 protein: CASSFRRAYEQYF; CDR3 DNA: TGTGCCAGCAGTTTTAGGAGGGCCTACGAGCAGTACTTC
D gene: -; V gene: TRBV10-3; clone size: -; J gene: TRBJ1-5; CDR3 protein: CAIRSDSLNQPQHF; CDR3 DNA: TGTGCCATCAGGTCAGACAGTTTGAATCAGCCCCAGCATTTT
D gene: -; V gene: TRBV7-8; clone size: -; J gene: TRBJ2-7; CDR3 protein: CASSFIPYEQYF; CDR3 DNA: TGTGCCAGCAGCTTCATTCCCTACGAGCAGTACTTC
D gene: -; V gene: TRBV14; clone size: -; J gene: TRBJ2-5; CDR3 protein: CASSQGARSETQYF; CDR3 DNA: TGTGCCAGCAGCCAAGGCGCTAGGAGTGAGACCCAGTACTTC
D gene: TRBD1; V gene: TRBV30; clone size: -; J gene: TRBJ1-1; CDR3 protein: CAWGQGALNTEAFF; CDR3 DNA: TGTGCCTGGGGACAGGGGGCTTTAAACACTGAAGCTTTCTTT
D gene: -; V gene: TRBV19; clone size: -; J gene: TRBJ1-5; CDR3 protein: CASSIEVLSNQPQHF; CDR3 DNA: TGTGCCAGTAGTATTGAGGTGCTCAGCAATCAGCCCCAGCATTTT
D gene: -; V gene: TRBV19; clone size: -; J gene: TRBJ2-5; CDR3 protein: CASSRDLETQYF; CDR3 DNA: TGTGCCAGTAGTCGGGATCTGGAGACCCAGTACTTC
D gene: TRBD2; V gene: TRBV28; clone size: -; J gene: TRBJ2-7; CDR3 protein: CASSEGLAYYEQYF; CDR3 DNA: TGTGCCAGCTCCGAGGGACTAGCGTACTACGAGCAGTACTTC
D gene: TRBD1; V gene: TRBV13; clone size: -; J gene: TRBJ2-1; CDR3 protein: CASSLRKTGYGNEQFF; CDR3 DNA: TGTGCCAGCAGCCTTAGGAAGACAGGGTATGGAAATGAGCAGTTCTTC
D gene: TRBD1; V gene: TRBV14; clone size: -; J gene: TRBJ1-2; CDR3 protein: CASSPQTGGYGYTF; CDR3 DNA: TGTGCCAGCAGCCCCCAGACAGGGGGCTATGGCTACACCTTC
D gene: TRBD1; V gene: TRBV5-1; clone size: -; J gene: TRBJ1-1; CDR3 protein: CASSPRGQGPEAFF; CDR3 DNA: TGCGCCAGCAGCCCCCGCGGACAGGGCCCTGAAGCTTTCTTT
D gene: TRBD2; V gene: TRBV6-1; clone size: -; J gene: TRBJ2-1; CDR3 protein: CASSETLAGGVSGYNEQFF; CDR3 DNA: TGTGCCAGCAGTGAGACGCTAGCGGGAGGTGTTTCGGGCTACAATGAGCAGTTCTTC
D gene: -; V gene: TRBV2; clone size: -; J gene: TRBJ2-5; CDR3 protein: CASSVELLAGETQYF; CDR3 DNA: TGTGCCAGCAGTGTGGAGCTTTTGGCGGGAGAGACCCAGTACTTC
D gene: -; V gene: TRBV7-3; clone size: -; J gene: TRBJ2-2; CDR3 protein: CASSLNLGANTGELFF; CDR3 DNA: TGTGCCAGCAGCTTAAATCTGGGCGCGAACACCGGGGAGCTGTTTTTT
D gene: -; V gene: TRBV7-6; clone size: -; J gene: TRBJ1-6; CDR3 protein: CASSPRSSYNSPLHF; CDR3 DNA: TGTGCCAGCAGCCCGAGGAGCTCCTATAATTCACCCCTCCACTTT
D gene: -; V gene: TRBV6-5; clone size: -; J gene: TRBJ1-2; CDR3 protein: CASSAWRLNYGYTF; CDR3 DNA: TGTGCCAGCAGCGCCTGGAGGTTGAACTATGGCTACACCTTC